These T cell receptor beta chains were read from a single sample in a study of naive and memory T cell subsets. Via MiXCR, TCRdb re-called the UMI-ligation and nested PCR reads, giving one row per CDR3 protein. The data contain approximately 140,000 distinct CDR3 sequences, over 15% of them seen just once; the ten biggest clones take up more than 0.13%. The source material was naive CD4+ T cells from blood. Receptors originate from a human donor in good health. Both conserved end residues are trimmed from each CDR3. D genes are given only for firm matches.

v_gene: TRBV3-1
d_gene: TRBD1
j_gene: TRBJ2-7
CDR3aa: ASSQGTTGGGGGQY

v_gene: TRBV20-1
d_gene: TRBD1
j_gene: TRBJ1-5
CDR3aa: SAGGEGTGRNQPQH

v_gene: TRBV2
d_gene: -
j_gene: TRBJ2-7
CDR3aa: ASGPQHYEQY

v_gene: TRBV6-2/TRBV6-3
d_gene: TRBD2
j_gene: TRBJ2-3
CDR3aa: ASSKAGGTVATDTQY

v_gene: TRBV14
d_gene: TRBD2
j_gene: TRBJ2-1
CDR3aa: ASSPTSGRKEF

v_gene: TRBV4-1
d_gene: -
j_gene: TRBJ2-3
CDR3aa: ASSQAATDTQY

v_gene: TRBV30
d_gene: -
j_gene: TRBJ2-7
CDR3aa: AWSTPGTAFYEQY

v_gene: TRBV12-3/TRBV12-4
d_gene: -
j_gene: TRBJ2-5
CDR3aa: ASSFGGAKYQETQY

v_gene: TRBV7-9
d_gene: -
j_gene: TRBJ2-1
CDR3aa: ASRNNYEQF

v_gene: TRBV5-1
d_gene: -
j_gene: TRBJ1-1
CDR3aa: ASSLAGEAF

v_gene: TRBV30
d_gene: -
j_gene: TRBJ1-3
CDR3aa: AWSGSVDTIY

v_gene: TRBV4-2
d_gene: TRBD2
j_gene: TRBJ2-7
CDR3aa: ASSQASTSENYEQY